Listed below are T cell receptor beta chains from one sample, sequenced in a study of blood T cell repertoires in COVID-19. Assay: immunoSEQ multiplex PCR; the TCRdb copy retains only in-frame clones and omits some. The data hold about 180,000 clones, with 75% to 90% observed a single time. The sequenced sample was peripheral blood. The receptors come from a human donor with active or convalescent COVID-19. The donor label of this sample is uncertain. Both conserved end residues are part of each CDR3. Each record gives: V gene, clone size, D gene, J gene, CDR3 protein, CDR3 DNA. A D gene is named only where the DNA matches it firmly. Size is omitted from some rows. Given values are once, few, many or a class for expanded clones.

>TRBV6-5|.|TRBD1|TRBJ2-3
CASTTPQGGTDTQYF
TGTGCCAGCACTACACCACAGGGGGGCACAGATACGCAGTATTTT
>TRBV19|.|TRBD2|TRBJ2-3
CASSTGTSGGSTDTQYF
TGTGCCAGTAGTACCGGGACTAGCGGGGGGTCCACAGATACGCAGTATTTT
>TRBV19|.|.|TRBJ1-1
CASNEEAGEGTEAFF
TGTGCCAGCAATGAGGAGGCAGGGGAAGGCACTGAAGCTTTCTTT
>TRBV7-2|.|TRBD2|TRBJ2-1
CASSRLSSGGAHEQFF
TGTGCCAGCAGCCGCTTGAGTAGCGGGGGGGCCCATGAGCAGTTCTTC
>TRBV19|few|TRBD1|TRBJ2-1
CASSDRGGPTNEQFF
TGTGCCAGTAGCGACAGGGGGGGCCCCACAAATGAGCAGTTCTTC
>TRBV5-1|.|.|TRBJ2-7
CASSEGQLATYEQYF
TGCGCCAGCAGTGAGGGCCAACTTGCCACCTACGAGCAGTACTTC
>TRBV5-8|.|TRBD2|TRBJ2-3
CASSLVSSGGTTDTQYF
TGTGCCAGCAGCTTGGTCTCTAGCGGGGGGACCACAGATACGCAGTATTTT
>TRBV18|.|.|TRBJ2-3
CASSPGRIGSTDTQYF
TGTGCCAGCTCACCGGGGCGGATCGGGAGCACAGATACGCAGTATTTT
>TRBV4-2|.|TRBD1|TRBJ1-1
CASSQAGQGRYTEAFF
TGTGCCAGCAGCCAGGCGGGACAGGGGAGGTACACTGAAGCTTTCTTT
>TRBV7-2|once|TRBD2|TRBJ2-3
CASSVRTSGKVDTQYF
TGTGCCAGCAGCGTTCGGACTAGCGGGAAAGTAGATACGCAGTATTTT
>TRBV18|.|.|TRBJ2-1
CASSPDRRGNEQFF
TGTGCCAGCTCTCCGGACAGGAGGGGGAATGAGCAGTTCTTC
>TRBV11-2|.|.|TRBJ2-7
CASSFGGISYEQYF
TGTGCCAGCAGCTTCGGGGGTATCTCCTACGAGCAGTACTTC
>TRBV19|.|TRBD2|TRBJ2-3
CASSIGGGHTDTQYF
TGTGCCAGTAGTATAGGCGGGGGGCACACAGATACGCAGTATTTT
>TRBV7-2|.|.|TRBJ2-7
CASSLGRGNYEQYF
TGTGCCAGCAGCTTAGGTCGGGGAAACTACGAGCAGTACTTC
>TRBV1|.|.|TRBJ1-3
CTSSLQDRADSGNTIYF
TGCACCAGCAGCCTTCAGGACAGAGCGGACTCTGGAAACACCATATATTTT
>TRBV28|.|.|TRBJ1-5
CASSLGGAGNQPQHF
TGTGCCAGCAGTTTAGGGGGCGCCGGCAATCAGCCCCAGCATTTT
>TRBV7-3|.|TRBD2|TRBJ2-1
CASSDPGRTSGRSYNEQFF
TGTGCCAGCAGCGACCCGGGGAGGACTAGCGGGAGGAGTTACAATGAGCAGTTCTTC
>TRBV5-1|.|TRBD2|TRBJ2-1
CASSLAPSGGPYNEQFF
TGCGCCAGCAGCTTGGCCCCTAGCGGGGGGCCTTACAATGAGCAGTTCTTC
>TRBV6-1|.|.|TRBJ1-3
CASSESIGVSGNTIYF
TGTGCCAGCAGTGAATCAATCGGGGTCTCTGGAAACACCATATATTTT
>TRBV9|few|.|TRBJ2-1
CASSVGASVGEQFF
TGTGCCAGCAGCGTAGGGGCTAGCGTCGGTGAGCAGTTCTTC
>TRBV10-3|once|.|TRBJ1-5
CAIGVLEGSSNQPQHF
TGTGCCATCGGAGTCTTAGAAGGATCCAGCAATCAGCCCCAGCATTTT
>TRBV19|.|.|TRBJ2-3
CASSIDWSSTDTQYF
TGTGCCAGTAGTATAGATTGGAGTAGCACAGATACGCAGTATTTT
>TRBV6-5|.|TRBD1|TRBJ1-4
CASIRLQGANEKLFF
TGTGCCAGCATTCGACTTCAGGGGGCGAATGAAAAACTGTTTTTT
>TRBV7-3|.|TRBD2|TRBJ2-1
CASSILAGREQFF
TGTGCCAGCAGCATACTAGCGGGGCGGGAGCAGTTCTTC
>TRBV2|.|.|TRBJ2-7
CASSDAPEDPLGEYF
TGTGCCAGCAGTGATGCCCCGGAGGACCCTCTTGGGGAGTACTTC
>TRBV27|.|.|TRBJ2-4
CASSFFWRGIQYF
TGTGCCAGCAGTTTTTTTTGGAGGGGCATTCAGTACTTC
>TRBV30|.|.|TRBJ1-3
CAWSASSQVGRGSGNTIYF
TGTGCCTGGAGTGCTTCCAGCCAAGTAGGCAGGGGCTCTGGAAACACCATATATTTT
>TRBV6-5|.|.|TRBJ1-2
CASSYQGNYGYTF
TGTGCCAGCAGTTATCAGGGAAACTATGGCTACACCTTC
>TRBV5-4|many|.|TRBJ1-6
CASSSAKSGSSYNSPLHF
TGTGCCAGCAGCTCGGCGAAGAGCGGATCCTCCTATAATTCACCCCTCCACTTT
>TRBV11-3|.|.|TRBJ2-1
CASSLGRANEQFF
TGTGCCAGCAGCTTAGGCAGGGCTAATGAGCAGTTCTTC
>TRBV28|.|.|TRBJ1-1
CATRQGSATEAFF
TGTGCCACCCGTCAGGGGTCGGCCACTGAAGCTTTCTTT
>TRBV5-1|.|TRBD1|TRBJ2-7
CASSLGTGTFYEQYF
TGCGCCAGCAGCTTGGGGACAGGGACTTTCTACGAGCAGTACTTC
>TRBV6-2/TRBV6-3|.|.|TRBJ1-5
CASSYWQGTQPQHF
TGTGCCAGCAGTTACTGGCAGGGGACTCAGCCCCAGCATTTT
>TRBV11-2|.|TRBD2|TRBJ2-1
CATWDGTSGNMNEQFF
TGTGCCACCTGGGACGGGACTAGCGGGAACATGAATGAGCAGTTCTTC